Listed here are 8 T cell receptor beta chains from one sample, sequenced in a study of OX40 agonist ivuxolimab in advanced cancers. The method was immunoSEQ multiplex PCR; TCRdb's version includes in-frame clones alone and lacks a portion of them. Among tens of thousands of clones listed, about three quarters were seen once. Sequenced here: CD4+ or CD8+ T cells sorted from blood, sampled in a trial of the OX40 agonist ivuxolimab. These receptors originate from an adult with an advanced solid tumor such as melanoma, head and neck, liver or kidney cancer.

The rearrangement joins TRBV29-1 to TRBJ2-7; 13 nucleotides agree with TRBD2. The ends lost 6 bases at V and 2 bases at J; junction bases unmatched: 13. There are 17 residues in the CDR3. CDR1 is SQVTM, CDR2 ANQGSEA, per germline. CDR3 in DNA: TGCAGCGTGGCCGGACTAGCGGGGGCCACAAGAACCTACGAGCAGTACTTC. As protein: CSVAGLAGATRTYEQYF.

The CDR3 protein is CAILDRHSEAFF. The CDR3 DNA reads as TGTGCCATCCTGGACAGGCATAGCGAAGCTTTCTTT. The rearrangement links TRBV6-1 to TRBJ1-1, with 7 bases matching TRBD1. Germline V gene lookup returns CDR1 MNHNS and CDR2 SASEGT. The CDR3 contains 12 residues. With 10 bases clipped from V and 8 bases from J, the junction kept 10 bases outside the gene matches.

This sequence joins TRBV11-1 and TRBJ1-1; no clear D. CDR1 is SGHAT and CDR2 is FQDESV in the germline V gene (reference sequence). Trimming took off 0 bases at V and 4 bases at J, with 9 bases between the two ends. The length of the CDR3 is 14 residues. The CDR3 sequence is CASSLAGVITEAFF. CDR3 nucleotides: TGTGCCAGCAGCTTAGCTGGAGTTATCACTGAAGCTTTCTTT.

With respect to this clone: This specimen includes other DNA sequences encoding the same CDR3. The rearrangement uses TRBV5-1 and TRBJ1-2; D is unresolved. The V gene's germline CDR1 is SGHRS and CDR2 YFSETQ. The CDR3 contains 13 residues. V lost 0 bases and J lost 7, with 10 bases in between. The CDR3 region has the DNA TGCGCCAGCAGCTTGGATGGCGGTGGTGGCTACACCTTC. It is translated as CASSLDGGGGYTF.

In this sample, this clone turned up once. V and J are TRBV10-2 and TRBJ2-3; TRBD2 matches at 11 bases. Trimming removed 8 bases from V and 4 bases from J; junction bases left unmatched: 8. CDR3 length equals 15 residues. From germline, CDR1 is WSHSY and CDR2 SAAADI. For the CDR3, the DNA is TGCGCCAGCTCGGGACTAGCGGCTCAGCCAGATACGCAGTATTTT. This sequence encodes CASSGLAAQPDTQYF.

The chain joins TRBV7-1 to TRBJ2-7, with D unresolved. TRBV7-1 is designated an ORF whose function remains uncertain. The CDR3 extends over 13 amino acids. V was shortened by 4 bases and J by 1 base, with 8 bases between the two germline ends. This chain's CDR3 is CASSLAWSYEQYF. The CDR3 nucleotides read TGTGCCAGCAGCTTAGCATGGTCCTACGAGCAGTACTTC.

The CDR3 DNA is TGCAGCGTTTTCGCCTCGGGCAGGTCCGCCAACTATGGCTACACCTTC. It yields the protein CSVFASGRSANYGYTF. V usage is TRBV29-1 and J usage is TRBJ1-2; no clear D gene. V was pared by 5 bases and J by 2 bases, with 21 bases between. The CDR3 sequence is 16 residues long. Per germline, CDR1 SQVTM and CDR2 ANQGSEA. The variable domain in full, completed from reference TRBV29-1 and TRBJ1-2, reads SAVISQKPSRDICQRGTSLTIQCQVDSQVTMMFWYRQQPGQSLTLIATANQGSEATYESGFVIDKFPISRPNLTFSTLTVSNMSPEDSSIYLCSVFASGRSANYGYTFGSGTRLTVV.

The CDR3 here is CASSPDRLSSTDTQYF. CDR3 sequence (DNA): TGTGCCAGCAGCCCGGACAGGCTATCTAGCACAGATACGCAGTATTTT. The chain couples TRBV9 to TRBJ2-3, with 7 bases lining up with TRBD1. Looked up from germline, CDR1 is SGDLS and CDR2 is YYNGEE. J lost 0 bases, V lost 4 bases, and 8 bases had no gene match. The CDR3 covers 16 residues. The full variable domain, rest sourced from reference TRBV9 and TRBJ2-3, is DSGVTQTPKHLITATGQRVTLRCSPRSGDLSVYWYQQSLDQGLQFLIQYYNGEERAKGNILERFSAQQFPDLHSELNLSSLELGDSALYFCASSPDRLSSTDTQYFGPGTRLTVL.